Shown below are 9 T cell receptor delta chains from a single sample sequenced in a study of fetal and pediatric gammadelta thymocytes. TCRdb re-called the reads via CATT. The sample lists about 730 delta-chain clones, around a fifth occurring once. Fetal thymuses were obtained at 14 to 22 weeks estimated gestational age from elective pregnancy terminations. Specimen: non-Vgamma9Vdelta2 gamma-delta T cells from the thymus. Documented subset: CD3+gammadeltaTCR+ thymocytes not co-expressing Vgamma9 and Vdelta2. These receptors all come from a human fetus.

This clone has only one observation. A single base separates this from a much larger clone, so it may be a read error. The V call is TRDV2, the J call TRDJ3, with D perhaps TRDD3 (6 bases). TCRdb is silent on the J gene; assignment here came from matching the DNA to germline. V gave up 7 bases and J gave up 0 bases, with 15 bases separating them. Per the germline V gene, CDR1 is GEAIGNYY and CDR2 is EKD. The CDR3 consists of 17 residues. For the CDR3, the DNA is TGTGCCTGGGACGTACTGGGCCCCTCCTGGGACACCCGACAGATGTTTTTC. The encoded protein is CAWDVLGPSWDTRQMFF.

The chain is built from TRDV3 and TRDJ1; TRDD3 aligns across 10 bases. The CDR3 runs 14 residues. Germline assignment: CDR1 TVYSNPD and CDR2 GDNSRS (reference sequence). After removal of 0 bases from V and 0 bases from J, the junction contained 1 base not matched to a gene. In nucleotides, the CDR3 is TGTGCCTTTAGTACTGGGGGATACACCGATAAACTCATCTTT. This encodes CAFSTGGYTDKLIF.

This clone was seen more than once but under ten times. This may stem from a read error, because a much larger clone lies one nucleotide away. The rearrangement links TRDV1 to TRDJ3; 13 bases fit TRDD3. The CDR3 contains 17 residues. The germline gives CDR1 TSWWSYY, CDR2 QGS. The CDR3 loop reads CAFGVLGDTWDTRQMFF. CDR3 bases: TGTGCTTTTGGGGTACTGGGGGATACGTGGGACACCCGACAGATGTTTTTC.

Relative to its sample, this clone is large. This sequence joins TRAV14/DV4 and TRDJ2; 9 bases fit TRDD3. This CDR3 spans 14 amino acids. The J segment lost 7 bases and the V segment lost 0 bases, leaving 0 bases of the junction unmatched. Per germline, CDR1 TSDPSYG and CDR2 QGSYDQQN (reference sequence). In nucleotides, the CDR3 is TGTGCAATGAGAGAGGGCTGGGGGATAGCACAACTCTTCTTT. Amino acids: CAMREGWGIAQLFF.

This clone showed up just a few times. Given a far larger clone just one base away, this is likely a sequencing read error. V gene TRDV1 combines with J gene TRDJ3, with 8 bases fitting TRDD3. CDR3 length: 17 residues. The germline CDR1 and CDR2 sequences are TSWWSYY and QGS. The CDR3 reads CALGDWGSSWDTRRMFF. CDR3 DNA sequence: TGTGCTCTTGGGGACTGGGGGAGCTCCTGGGACACCCGACGGATGTTTTTC.

In its sample, this clone was seen a few times. V is TRDV2 and J is TRDJ2, with TRDD3 identical over 9 bases. Per germline, CDR1 GEAIGNYY and CDR2 EKD. This CDR3 has 17 residues. J lost 0 bases, V lost 0 bases, and 4 bases had no gene match. CDR3 DNA sequence: TGTGCCTGTGACACCGGTACTGGGGGAACTTTGACAGCACAACTCTTCTTT. Translated: CACDTGTGGTLTAQLFF.

This clone was detected only a few times. A far larger clone lies a single base away; this is likely a read error. The sample has other DNA sequences that encode this CDR3 too. This chain joins TRDV1 and TRDJ2; 9 bases fit TRDD3. The germline CDR1 and CDR2 sequences are TSWWSYY and QGS. This CDR3 spans 15 amino acids. The CDR3 loop is CALGELGIRTAQLFF. CDR3 nucleotides: TGTGCTCTGGGGGAACTGGGGATACGGACAGCACAACTCTTCTTT.

A word on this clone: A far larger clone is one nucleotide away, so this likely arose from a read error. The V and J genes are TRDV2 and TRDJ3; 9 nucleotides match TRDD3. No J segment appears in TCRdb, so it was assigned here by matching the sequence to germline. Germline CDR1 is GEAIGNYY and CDR2 is EKD. CDR3 length: 17 amino acids. As DNA, the CDR3 is TGTGCCTGTGACACTGGGGGATATTCCTGGGATACCCGACAGATGTTTTTC. Residues: CACDTGGYSWDTRQMFF.

As regards this clone: With a far larger clone one base away, a read error is the likely cause. With the J gene uncalled, the V gene is TRDV1; the table gives TRDD3 as D, unverified against the DNA. The germline gives CDR1 TSWWSYY, CDR2 QGS. This CDR3 has 15 amino acids. The CDR3 region has the DNA TGTGCTCTTGGGCCACTGGGGGCTTACACCGATAAACGCATCTTT. This sequence encodes CALGPLGAYTDKRIF.